These T cell receptor beta chains were read from a single sample in a study of blood T cell repertoires in COVID-19. Sequencing used immunoSEQ multiplex PCR; TCRdb keeps in-frame clones, though not all of them. The sample includes tens of thousands of clones, approximately 90% seen only once; the top ten take nearly 8.5%. The sequenced material came from peripheral blood. The source of these receptors is a human donor in a cohort sampled during active COVID-19. Both conserved end residues are part of each CDR3. A D gene is named only where the DNA matches it firmly. Clone size appears in some rows only: once, few, many, or a class for an expanded clone.

cdr3_aa	cdr3_nt	clone_size	v_call	j_call	d_call
CASSLTVSYEQYF	TGTGCCAGCAGCTTGACAGTATCCTACGAGCAGTACTTC	NA	TRBV5-5	TRBJ2-7	NA
CASSVGQGRREKLFF	TGTGCCAGCAGCGTAGGTCAGGGGCGAAGGGAAAAACTGTTTTTT	once	TRBV9	TRBJ1-4	NA
CATSDPRVNYGYTF	TGTGCCACCAGTGATCCCAGGGTTAACTATGGCTACACCTTC	NA	TRBV24-1	TRBJ1-2	NA
CASSPGPPGEQFF	TGTGCCAGCAGTCCGGGTCCTCCAGGGGAGCAGTTCTTC	NA	TRBV27	TRBJ2-1	NA
CATSDPKTTLQETQYF	TGTGCCACCAGTGATCCGAAGACTACCCTCCAAGAGACCCAGTACTTC	NA	TRBV24-1	TRBJ2-5	NA
CAWSWDTLPYYEQYF	TGTGCCTGGAGTTGGGACACGCTGCCCTACTACGAGCAGTACTTC	NA	TRBV30	TRBJ2-7	NA
CASSPTGDKAFF	TGTGCCAGCAGTCCGACGGGGGATAAAGCTTTCTTT	NA	TRBV27	TRBJ1-1	NA
CASSQTMFRRGAHYEQYF	TGCGCCAGCAGCCAAACAATGTTTCGGCGGGGGGCCCACTACGAGCAGTACTTC	NA	TRBV4-1	TRBJ2-7	TRBD2
CASSFRQAPYNEQFF	TGTGCCAGCAGTTTTAGACAGGCGCCATACAATGAGCAGTTCTTC	NA	TRBV27	TRBJ2-1	NA
CASSGGLGTEAFF	TGCGCCAGCAGCGGGGGCTTGGGGACTGAAGCTTTCTTT	NA	TRBV5-1	TRBJ1-1	NA
CASSVDGTAHEQYF	TGTGCCAGCAGCGTAGACGGGACAGCCCACGAGCAGTACTTC	NA	TRBV9	TRBJ2-7	TRBD1
CSVVGGQAYEQYF	TGCAGCGTTGTCGGGGGACAGGCCTACGAGCAGTACTTC	NA	TRBV29-1	TRBJ2-7	TRBD1
CASSPDRDHREQYF	TGCGCCAGCAGCCCGGACAGGGATCACCGCGAGCAGTACTTC	NA	TRBV4-1	TRBJ2-7	TRBD1
CASSPNRGRGYGYTF	TGTGCCAGCTCACCAAATAGGGGGCGCGGCTATGGCTACACCTTC	NA	TRBV18	TRBJ1-2	TRBD1
CASSETGGSGNTIYF	TGTGCCAGCTCAGAGACAGGGGGCTCTGGAAACACCATATATTTT	few	TRBV18	TRBJ1-3	TRBD1
CASRRQSRPMNTGELFF	TGTGCCAGCAGGAGGCAATCAAGGCCGATGAACACCGGGGAGCTGTTTTTT	once	TRBV2	TRBJ2-2	NA
CASSDEGDGNQPQHF	TGTGCCAGCAGTGACGAGGGTGACGGCAATCAGCCCCAGCATTTT	NA	TRBV6-4	TRBJ1-5	NA
CASSLARGGGPLSYNEQFF	TGTGCCAGCAGCTTAGCTCGGGGCGGGGGACCACTTTCCTACAATGAGCAGTTCTTC	NA	TRBV11-2	TRBJ2-1	TRBD2
CATRGQANTEAFF	TGTGCCACCAGAGGACAGGCCAACACTGAAGCTTTCTTT	NA	TRBV24-1	TRBJ1-1	TRBD1
CASSPGQGARYEQYF	TGCGCCAGCAGCCCGGGACAGGGGGCGCGGTACGAGCAGTACTTC	NA	TRBV4-1	TRBJ2-7	TRBD1